This passage covers 12 T cell receptor beta chains from one sample sequenced in a study of blood T cells in healthy people across ages. A sample-barcoded 5' primer and a J-beta primer mix were used in a second PCR of about 7 to 12 cycles. One entry per CDR3 protein, called by TCRdb with MiXCR from the 5' RACE reads. This table holds just over 1 million distinct CDR3 sequences, under 45% found once. The specimen sequenced was blood. The receptor source for this set is a woman aged 60-75 years in good health.

This clonotype was observed a handful of times. This chain connects TRBV6-5 to TRBJ2-7; tentative D call: TRBD2 (6 bases). V was pared by 2 bases and J by 3 bases, with 14 bases between. Per the germline V gene, CDR1 is MNHEY and CDR2 is SVGAGI. The CDR3 covers 15 residues. The CDR3 loop is CASSYTTRDFYEQYF. The DNA of the CDR3 is TGTGCCAGCAGTTACACCACCCGGGACTTCTACGAGCAGTACTTC.

Comment on this clonotype: The junction and the germline gene differ at one end; a read error may be behind it. This chain links TRBV9 with TRBJ2-7; TRBD2 agrees at 9 bases. The V gene's germline CDR1 is SGDLS and CDR2 YYNGEE. The CDR3 spans 14 residues. DNA for the CDR3: TGTGCCAGCAGCGATAGCGGGAGTCCCTACAAGCAGTACTTC. Its protein is CASSDSGSPYKQYF.

V gene TRBV12-3 or TRBV12-4 combines with J gene TRBJ2-3, with 10 bases matching TRBD2. The V gene end was trimmed by 4 bases and the J gene end by 0 bases; junction bases not matched to a gene: 19. CDR3 length: 21 residues. The CDR3 region has the DNA TGTGCCAGCAGTTATCAGGGTTGGCGAGCGGGAGGGAACCCAAGCACAGATACGCAGTATTTT. It specifies CASSYQGWRAGGNPSTDTQYF.

The chain carries TRBV27 and TRBJ2-7; the D call may be TRBD1 or TRBD2 (6 bases each). The CDR3 consists of 14 residues. The germline gives CDR1 MNHEY, CDR2 SMNVEV (reference sequence). The V end lost 3 bases, the J end lost 5 bases, and 14 bases lay between the germline ends. CDR3 in amino acids: CASSFIGGKDEQYF. Here the CDR3 DNA reads TGTGCCAGCAGTTTTATAGGGGGGAAGGACGAGCAGTACTTC.

This chain uses TRBV29-1 with TRBJ2-7; a weak D match, TRBD1 (5 bases). This CDR3 spans 14 amino acids. Germline V CDR1 and CDR2: SQVTM, ANQGSEA. Trimming pared 6 bases from V and 1 base from J, leaving 16 bases between. The CDR3 loop reads CSVIEQGPSYEQYF. The CDR3 region has the DNA TGCAGCGTAATCGAGCAGGGTCCGTCCTACGAGCAGTACTTC.

The chain is built from TRBV12-3 or TRBV12-4 and TRBJ1-6; TRBD1 matches 10 bases. The CDR3 has 15 residues. The trim removed 4 bases at V and 6 bases at J, leaving 3 bases unmatched. DNA of the CDR3: TGTGCCAGCAGTTGGGACAGGGGCTCTAATTCACCCCTCCACTTT. This translates into CASSWDRGSNSPLHF.

The rearrangement joins TRBV3-1 to TRBJ2-4, with D possibly being TRBD1 (5 bases). The DNA matches TRBJ2-7 better at its end, which makes the J call doubtful. The CDR3 runs to 14 residues. The germline CDR1 and CDR2 sequences are LGHDT and YNNKEL (reference sequence). In DNA form, the CDR3 reads TGTGCCAGCAGCTTCGATACAGGTACACGCGAGCAGTACTTC. The encoded protein is CASSFDTGTREQYF.

This clonotype appeared a few times. The rearrangement joins TRBV10-3 to TRBJ1-1, with D perhaps TRBD1 (5 bases). The V and J ends lost 7 bases and 5 bases respectively, with 14 bases between them. In germline, CDR1 is ENHRY, CDR2 SYGVKD. CDR3 size: 13 residues. Here the CDR3 reads CAIKQGGRTEAFF. CDR3 DNA: TGTGCCATCAAGCAGGGTGGGCGGACTGAAGCTTTCTTT.

The V gene is TRBV15, the J gene TRBJ1-6; weak D call: TRBD1 (6 bases). Between the trimmed V and J ends, which lost 4 bases and 3 bases, there was a span of 10 bases. The CDR3 is made up of 15 amino acids. Germline V lookup: CDR1 LNHNV, CDR2 YYDKDF (reference sequence). The CDR3 loop reads CATSNSRGYNSPLHF. Written as DNA, the CDR3 is TGTGCCACCAGCAATTCCAGGGGCTATAATTCACCCCTCCACTTT.

The rearrangement uses TRBV5-1 and TRBJ2-7; 7 bases map to TRBD1. Germline values: CDR1 SGHRS, CDR2 YFSETQ. There are 14 residues in the CDR3. Unmatched junction bases numbered 5, after V lost 2 bases and J lost 3 bases. The CDR3 here is CASSLGGQRYEQYF. In DNA, the CDR3 is TGCGCCAGCAGCTTAGGGGGACAGCGCTACGAGCAGTACTTC.

The chain recombines TRBV27 with TRBJ2-3; 9 bases are a match to TRBD1. The germline gives CDR1 MNHEY, CDR2 SMNVEV (reference sequence). Unmatched junction bases numbered 5, after V lost 1 base and J lost 3 bases. This CDR3 comprises 16 residues. The CDR3 bases are TGTGCCAGCAGTTTATTGTGGGACAGGGTTACAGATACGCAGTATTTT. It specifies CASSLLWDRVTDTQYF.

The rearrangement uses TRBV6-6 and TRBJ2-7; the D call may be TRBD1 or TRBD2 (6 bases each). Germline CDR1 reads MNHNY; CDR2 reads SVGAGI (reference sequence). This CDR3 has 15 amino acids. V lost 2 bases and J lost 0, with 11 bases in between. The CDR3 nucleotides read TGTGCCAGCAGTTACACCGGGGGCATCTCCTACGAGCAGTACTTC. Translated: CASSYTGGISYEQYF.